The 7 T cell receptor beta chains presented below share a single source sample, sequenced in a study. The sorted Tregs were CD4+CD25+CD127-/low cells. TCRdb independently ran MiXCR on the 5' RACE reads; one entry per CDR3 protein. Among about 43,000 distinct CDR3 sequences listed, roughly a fifth were seen once. Sample: Tregs sorted from a lymph node. These receptors all stem from a female donor with breast cancer.

This clonotype was picked up many times. The rearrangement joins TRBV5-1 to TRBJ2-1, with 14 bases that match TRBD2. V gave up 0 bases and J gave up 9 bases; unmatched junction bases: 8. The CDR3 covers 17 residues. Per the germline V gene, CDR1 is SGHRS and CDR2 is YFSETQ. Here the CDR3 reads CASSLGHGTSGSGEQFF. The CDR3 DNA reads TGCGCCAGCAGCTTGGGGCATGGGACTAGCGGGAGTGGTGAGCAGTTCTTC.

The CDR3: CASTLPRGGGASNEQFF. As DNA, the CDR3 is TGTGCCAGCACCCTCCCTCGAGGGGGGGGGGCATCCAATGAGCAGTTCTTC. The chain has TRBV12-3 or TRBV12-4 and TRBJ2-1; possibly TRBD2 for D (7 bases). The CDR3 totals 17 residues. V lost 7 bases, J lost 6 bases, and 25 bases lay in between.

A few counts support this clonotype. CDR3 DNA: TGTGCCAGCAGTCCCCCTGGGGCCACTGAAGCTTTCTTT. Its protein is CASSPPGATEAFF. The gene calls are TRBV12-3 or TRBV12-4 and TRBJ1-1, with D possibly being TRBD1 (5 bases). The CDR3 totals 13 residues. V was pared by 5 bases and J by 4 bases, with 11 bases between.

The table lists this clonotype with many counts. This sequence joins TRBV20-1 and TRBJ2-1; a weak D match, TRBD1 (5 bases). V gave up 0 bases and J gave up 0 bases, with 12 bases separating them. Germline-derived CDR1 and CDR2 are DFQATT and SNEGSKA (reference sequence). The CDR3 covers 16 residues. The CDR3 region is CSARDIDSSSYNEQFF. CDR3 nucleotides: TGCAGTGCTAGAGATATCGACAGTAGCTCCTACAATGAGCAGTTCTTC.

As regards this clonotype: This sequence may be a read error, since a much larger clone differs from it by one base. The chain has TRBV29-1 and TRBJ2-7; D is perhaps TRBD1 (6 bases). In germline, CDR1 is SQVTM, CDR2 ANQGSEA. This CDR3 has 13 residues. Written as DNA, the CDR3 is TGCAGCGTTTTTTATGGGGGCTCCTACGAGCAGCACTTC. It yields the protein CSVFYGGSYEQHF.

Ten or more counts support this clonotype. The V and J genes are TRBV25-1 and TRBJ2-1; D gene uncertain. V lost 5 bases, J lost 9 bases, and 11 bases lay in between. The CDR3 runs 12 residues. The V gene's germline CDR1 is MGHDK and CDR2 SYGVNS. The CDR3 protein is CASSHVGLEQFF. The CDR3 nucleotides are TGTGCCAGCAGTCACGTTGGGCTTGAGCAGTTCTTC.

This clonotype was found many times. This chain connects TRBV27 to TRBJ2-1; 7 nucleotides align to TRBD2. The trim removed 1 base at V and 5 bases at J, leaving 8 bases unmatched. The CDR3 runs 16 residues. CDR1 and CDR2 (germline): MNHEY, SMNVEV (reference sequence). CDR3 in amino acids: CASSLWGTNMNNEQFF. CDR3 nucleotide sequence: TGTGCCAGCAGTTTATGGGGGACTAACATGAACAATGAGCAGTTCTTC.